These 10 T cell receptor beta chains were sequenced from one sample in a study of blood T cell repertoires in COVID-19. The data were produced by immunoSEQ multiplex PCR, yet TCRdb's version contains in-frame clones alone and is incomplete. The sample gives roughly 76,000 clones, 80% to 85% of which show up once; under 45% is in the top ten. The material sequenced was peripheral blood. The receptors were gathered from a woman aged 70-85 years with acute or convalescent COVID-19.

This clone was observed a single time. This chain joins TRBV6-5 and TRBJ1-6; D is perhaps TRBD1 (6 bases). Germline CDR1 reads MNHEY; CDR2 reads SVGAGI. Trimming stripped 5 bases from V and 6 bases from J, with 8 bases between. The CDR3 length is 13 residues. The CDR3 here is CASSPDSNSPLHF. The CDR3 DNA is TGTGCCAGCAGTCCGGACAGTAATTCACCCCTCCACTTT.

This clone was seen just once. The rearrangement uses TRBV6-1 and TRBJ2-1, with D maybe TRBD2 (5 bases). V lost 6 bases to trimming and J lost 8 bases, with 17 bases between them. In germline, CDR1 is MNHNS, CDR2 SASEGT. The length of the CDR3 is 14 residues. The CDR3 loop is CASRVSLADYEQFF. The CDR3 nucleotides are TGTGCCAGCAGAGTCTCCCTAGCAGACTATGAGCAGTTCTTC.

The chain recombines TRBV2 with TRBJ1-5; D gene ambiguous. Trimming stripped 8 bases from V and 5 bases from J, with 13 bases between. This CDR3 has 13 amino acids. Germline assignment: CDR1 SNHLY and CDR2 FYNNEI. The DNA for the CDR3 is TGTGCCAGCGTTACAGAGAATCATCAGCCCCAGCATTTT. Translated, it gives CASVTENHQPQHF.

The chain has TRBV9 and TRBJ1-1; tentative D call: TRBD1 (5 bases). V lost 3 bases and J 6 bases, leaving 15 bases between the germline ends. The germline V gene encodes CDR1 SGDLS and CDR2 YYNGEE. The CDR3 contains 14 residues. The CDR3 coding sequence is TGTGCCAGCAGCGGTGCCCCTCCAGGGTCTGAAGCTTTCTTT. This translates into CASSGAPPGSEAFF.

This chain connects TRBV29-1 to TRBJ2-2, with TRBD1 matching 10 bases. CDR1 is SQVTM and CDR2 is ANQGSEA in the germline V gene. CDR3 size: 15 residues. Germline trimming cut 6 bases from V and 2 bases from J; bases unmatched to any gene: 6. Written as DNA, the CDR3 is TGCAGCGTCAGCGGGACAGGGGCCAACACCGGGGAGCTGTTTTTT. This encodes CSVSGTGANTGELFF.

The V call is TRBV5-1, the J call TRBJ1-3; no firm D call. CDR1 is SGHRS and CDR2 is YFSETQ in the germline V gene. The CDR3 is made up of 16 amino acids. V was clipped by 1 base and J by 0 bases, with 11 bases between them. The DNA for the CDR3 is TGCGCCAGCAGCTTGTACCCCGGGATCTCTGGAAACACCATATATTTT. Its translation is CASSLYPGISGNTIYF.

A single count supports this clone. The chain employs TRBV5-1 and TRBJ2-7, with D uncertain. Trimming removed 4 bases at V and 6 bases at J, with 23 bases between. Germline V gives CDR1 SGHRS, CDR2 YFSETQ. The CDR3 has 16 amino acids. The CDR3 loop reads CASSREVDRRRSEQYF. CDR3 sequence (DNA): TGCGCCAGCAGCCGAGAGGTCGACCGCCGTCGCTCCGAGCAGTACTTC.

This sequence joins TRBV6-1 and TRBJ2-5, with TRBD2 identical over 10 bases. The germline V gene has CDR1 MNHNS and CDR2 SASEGT. With V trimmed by 1 base and J by 5 bases, 4 bases remained unmatched. CDR3 length equals 15 residues. The chain's CDR3 is CASSEGGTSAETQYF. In DNA, the CDR3 is TGTGCCAGCAGTGAAGGGGGGACTAGCGCCGAGACCCAGTACTTC.

V and J are TRBV3-1 (or the pseudogene TRBV3-2) and TRBJ1-2, with 7 bases aligning to TRBD1. Germline CDR1 reads LGHDT; CDR2 reads YNNKEL (reference sequence). V lost 6 bases, J lost 1 base, and 2 bases stayed unmatched. The CDR3 runs 13 residues. The CDR3 sequence is CASSGDSNYGYTF. As DNA, the CDR3 is TGTGCCAGCAGTGGGGACAGTAACTATGGCTACACCTTC.

This clone was detected only once. Distinct nucleotide sequences in the sample also encode this CDR3. The J gene is TRBJ2-3, the V gene TRBV5-1; D might be TRBD2 (6 bases). V lost 5 bases and J lost 0, with 10 bases in between. The germline gives CDR1 SGHRS, CDR2 YFSETQ. The CDR3 has 14 amino acids. CDR3 region: CASRRDSSTDTQYF. In DNA form, the CDR3 reads TGCGCCAGCAGACGGGACTCAAGCACAGATACGCAGTATTTT.